This T cell receptor (beta chain) was recorded in a study of cytomegalovirus exposure and HLA in healthy donors. V was cut by 5 bases and J by 4 bases, with 12 bases left in between. Germline V gene data show CDR1 as SGHVS and CDR2 as FNYEAQ. CDR3 length: 14 residues. With 60 Vbeta and 13 Jbeta primers, the PCR was carried out. The assay was immunoSEQ multiplex PCR, and TCRdb's table has in-frame clones only and misses some. The table lists about 160,000 clones, around 85% of them singletons. The clonotype was recovered from a woman under 40 in good health and CMV-seronegative. Sequences were obtained from PBMCs. The chain links TRBV7-6 to TRBJ2-1; D may be TRBD2 (6 bases). CDR3 in amino acids: CASSRGTDYNEQFF. CDR3 DNA sequence: TGTGCCAGCAGCCGCGGGACGGATTACAATGAGCAGTTCTTC.